This T cell receptor beta chain was recorded in a study of T cell responses to AZD1222 COVID-19 vaccine. General study results and limits: The repertoires were collected only after the peak T cell response. Only six people who got AZD1222 tested seropositive at baseline. Donors were largely white British and mainly female; clonal diversity was possibly underestimated.

CDR1 and CDR2 (germline): SGHKS, YYEKEE (reference sequence). The germline V and J ends were trimmed by 2 bases and 0 bases, with 12 bases remaining between them. The CDR3 loop spans 17 amino acids. As for this clone: Its antigen is not identified.

Sequencing used immunoSEQ multiplex PCR; TCRdb keeps in-frame clones, though not all of them. The sample lists about 200,000 clones; around 93% were seen once. The receptor's source is an adult who received the AZD1222 COVID-19 vaccine. The chain uses TRBV5-5 and TRBJ2-6; no clear D gene. The material sequenced was peripheral blood, taken 28 days after the second AZD1222 dose. The CDR3 DNA reads as TGTGCCAGCAGCTTCTTTTCTTTGCACTCTGGGGCCAACGTCCTGACTTTC. It codes for CASSFFSLHSGANVLTF. The full variable domain, its missing parts supplied by reference TRBV5-5 and TRBJ2-6, is DAGVTQSPTHLIKTRGQQVTLRCSPISGHKSVSWYQQVLGQGPQFIFQYYEKEERGRGNFPDRFSARQFPNYSSELNVNALLLGDSALYLCASSFFSLHSGANVLTFGAGSRLTVL.